Each of the 4 T cell receptor beta chains below was sequenced from the same sample in a study of cytomegalovirus exposure and HLA in healthy donors. The study ran its PCR with 60 Vbeta and 13 Jbeta primers. Produced via immunoSEQ multiplex PCR; TCRdb's table is partial and in-frame only. The repertoire holds about 89,000 clones, with 75% to 90% as singletons. Input material: PBMCs. The receptors shown here come from a man aged 40-55 years in good health and CMV-seropositive.

The J gene is TRBJ2-7, the V gene TRBV18; 7 positions match TRBD1. CDR1 is KGHSH, CDR2 LQKENI, per germline. This CDR3 is 14 amino acids long. Losses at the gene ends were 6 bases for V and 2 bases for J; bases not matched to a gene: 7. CDR3 sequence: CASSPPTGAYEQYF. CDR3 coding DNA: TGTGCCAGCTCCCCCCCCACAGGGGCCTACGAGCAGTACTTC.

This chain uses TRBV7-9 with TRBJ2-7; D unresolved. V shed 0 bases and J shed 4 bases, with 7 bases lying between them. Per germline, CDR1 SEHNR and CDR2 FQNEAQ (reference sequence). The CDR3 loop spans 13 amino acids. In DNA, the CDR3 is TGTGCCAGCAGCTTAGCGCGCGAGTACGAGCAGTACTTC. It encodes CASSLAREYEQYF.

This clone appeared a few times. This chain joins TRBV2 and TRBJ1-2, with 8 bases aligning to TRBD1. The CDR3 is 13 residues long. The J segment lost 6 bases and the V segment lost 6 bases, leaving 6 bases of the junction unmatched. CDR1 is SNHLY and CDR2 is FYNNEI in the germline V gene. The CDR3 sequence: CASRADREDGYTF. CDR3 bases: TGTGCCAGCAGGGCGGACAGGGAGGATGGCTACACCTTC. Combining the CDR3 with reference TRBV2 and TRBJ1-2 gives the whole variable domain EPEVTQTPSHQVTQMGQEVILRCVPISNHLYFYWYRQILGQKVEFLVSFYNNEISEKSEIFDDQFSVERPDGSNFTLKIRSTKLEDSAMYFCASRADREDGYTFGSGTRLTVV.

The chain uses TRBV21-1 and TRBJ1-2; no DNA check was done on the table's D call, TRBD1. TRBV21-1 is shown as a pseudogene. The CDR3 length is 17 residues. The CDR3 sequence: CASSRGSDRTANYGYTF. In DNA form, the CDR3 reads TGTGCCAGCAGCAGAGGTTCAGACAGAACTGCTAACTATGGCTACACCTTC.